The entry below gives a single T cell receptor beta chain sequence along with its context. Its antigen is still unknown. These data come from a study of T cells in localized non-small cell lung cancer. Clones were read by immunoSEQ multiplex PCR, and TCRdb kept only the in-frame ones, dropping some. The profile shows roughly 48,000 clones, 77% of them singletons. Overall study results and limits: Uninvolved adjacent lung showed higher T cell clonality than tumor. Elevated blood T cell density was associated with longer overall survival. When the top 100 tumor clones were examined, a median around 58 of them also appeared in the adjacent lung, which was paired and uninvolved.

Specimen: peripheral blood, collected before any cancer treatment. The sequence derives from a man between 35 and 75 years old with stage I squamous cell lung carcinoma.

CDR3 protein: CASTRQGEATEAFF. As DNA, the CDR3 is TGTGCCAGCACCCGACAGGGGGAGGCCACTGAAGCTTTCTTT. The chain uses TRBV28 and TRBJ1-1; 9 bases agree with TRBD1. The length of the CDR3 is 14 residues. Germline assignment: CDR1 MDHEN and CDR2 SYDVKM. The ends lost 7 bases at V and 4 bases at J; junction bases unmatched: 7. The variable domain in full, with the rest retrieved from reference TRBV28 and TRBJ1-1, is DVKVTQSSRYLVKRTGEKVFLECVQDMDHENMFWYRQDPGLGLRLIYFSYDVKMKEKGDIPEGYSVSREKKERFSLILESASTNQTSMYLCASTRQGEATEAFFGQGTRLTVV.